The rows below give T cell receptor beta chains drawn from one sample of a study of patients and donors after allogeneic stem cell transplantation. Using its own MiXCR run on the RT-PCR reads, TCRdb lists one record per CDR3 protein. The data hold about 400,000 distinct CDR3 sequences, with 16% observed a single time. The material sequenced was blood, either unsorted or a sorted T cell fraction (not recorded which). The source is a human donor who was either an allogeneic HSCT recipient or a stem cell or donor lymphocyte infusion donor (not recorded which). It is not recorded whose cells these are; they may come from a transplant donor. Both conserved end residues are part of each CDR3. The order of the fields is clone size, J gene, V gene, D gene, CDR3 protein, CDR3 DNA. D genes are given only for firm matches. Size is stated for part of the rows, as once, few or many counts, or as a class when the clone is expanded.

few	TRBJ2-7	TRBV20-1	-	CSARDPFGERGFYEQYF	TGCAGTGCTAGAGACCCCTTTGGGGAGAGGGGCTTCTACGAGCAGTACTTC
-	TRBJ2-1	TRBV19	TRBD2	CASSIEASGRASVF	TGTGCCAGTAGTATAGAAGCTAGCGGGAGGGCTTCTGTCTTC
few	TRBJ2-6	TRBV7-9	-	CAGKLVSGANVLTF	TGTGCCGGAAAGCTGGTCTCTGGGGCCAACGTCCTGACTTTC
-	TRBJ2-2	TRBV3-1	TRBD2	CASSPGLEVGELFF	TGTGCCAGCAGTCCTGGACTAGAGGTCGGGGAGCTGTTTTTT
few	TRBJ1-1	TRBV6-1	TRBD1	CASRVRDRNTEAFF	TGTGCCAGCAGGGTCCGGGACAGAAACACTGAAGCTTTCTTT
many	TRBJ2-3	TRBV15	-	CATSRVGRDTQYF	TGTGCCACCAGCAGAGTGGGAAGGGATACGCAGTATTTT
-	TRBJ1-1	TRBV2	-	CASSEDGPKAFF	TGTGCCAGCAGTGAAGACGGTCCGAAGGCTTTCTTT
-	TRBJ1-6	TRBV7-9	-	CASAGAPSPLHF	TGTGCCAGCGCAGGGGCGCCTTCACCCCTCCACTTT
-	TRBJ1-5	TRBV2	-	CASSVGGNNQPQHF	TGTGCCAGCAGTGTCGGGGGGAACAATCAGCCCCAGCATTTT
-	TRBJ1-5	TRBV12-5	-	CASGLVLGSNQPQHF	TGTGCTAGTGGTTTGGTATTGGGGTCTAATCAGCCCCAGCATTTT
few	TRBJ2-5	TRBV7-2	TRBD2	CASSRLLAGGRETQYF	TGTGCCAGCAGCCGTCTACTAGCGGGGGGACGGGAGACCCAGTACTTC
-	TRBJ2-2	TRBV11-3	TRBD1	CASSRGGINAGELFF	TGTGCCAGCAGCCGAGGGGGCATAAACGCCGGGGAGCTGTTTTTT
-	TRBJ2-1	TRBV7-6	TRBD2	CASRPSGTYNEQFF	TGTGCCAGCAGGCCTAGCGGGACGTACAATGAGCAGTTCTTC
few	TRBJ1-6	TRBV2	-	CASSFTRGSYNSPLHF	TGTGCCAGCAGCTTTACCAGGGGCTCCTATAATTCACCCCTCCACTTT
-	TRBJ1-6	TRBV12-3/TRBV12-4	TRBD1	CASSLGQANSPLHF	TGTGCCAGCAGTCTAGGACAGGCGAATTCACCCCTCCACTTT
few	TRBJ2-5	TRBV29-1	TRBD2	CSVEKSSGIGQETQYF	TGCAGCGTTGAAAAGTCTAGCGGGATTGGGCAAGAGACCCAGTACTTC
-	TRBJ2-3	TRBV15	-	CATSGTGAPFRFTDTQYF	TGTGCCACCAGTGGTACGGGGGCTCCGTTCAGATTCACAGATACGCAGTATTTT
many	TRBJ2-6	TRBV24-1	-	CATSPGGSGANVLTF	TGTGCCACCAGTCCCGGGGGATCTGGGGCCAACGTCCTGACTTTC
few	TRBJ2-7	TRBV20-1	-	CSARGWAGSSSYEQYF	TGCAGTGCTAGAGGTTGGGCGGGAAGTAGCTCCTACGAGCAGTACTTC
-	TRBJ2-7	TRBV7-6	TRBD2	CASASSGAYEQYF	TGTGCCAGCGCTTCTAGCGGGGCCTACGAGCAGTACTTC
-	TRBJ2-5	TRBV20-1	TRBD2	CSRAGGETQYF	TGCAGTCGGGCGGGAGGGGAGACCCAGTACTTC
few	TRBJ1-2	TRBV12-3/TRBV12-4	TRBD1	CASTLDRGGYTF	TGTGCCAGCACGCTCGACAGGGGAGGCTACACCTTC
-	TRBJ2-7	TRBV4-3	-	CASSLDRTSSYEQYF	TGCGCCAGCAGCCTTGACCGGACATCTTCCTACGAGCAGTACTTC
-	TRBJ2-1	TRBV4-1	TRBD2	CASSQEPPGTSTEQFF	TGCGCCAGCAGCCAAGAACCACCCGGGACTAGCACTGAGCAGTTCTTC
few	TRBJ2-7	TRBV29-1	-	CSVELNGRYEQYF	TGCAGCGTTGAATTGAACGGGCGCTACGAGCAGTACTTC
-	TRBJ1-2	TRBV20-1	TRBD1	CSARDLTGQSNYGYTF	TGCAGTGCTAGAGATCTAACGGGACAGAGTAACTATGGCTACACCTTC
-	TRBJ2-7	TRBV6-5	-	CASSYSITGQTYEQYF	TGTGCCAGCAGTTACTCGATTACAGGGCAAACCTACGAGCAGTACTTC
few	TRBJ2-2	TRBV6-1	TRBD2	CASIKLGGKRYTGELFF	TGTGCCAGCATCAAACTGGGGGGGAAGCGTTACACCGGGGAGCTGTTTTTT
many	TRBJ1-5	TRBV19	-	CASSIRPPEDQPQHF	TGTGCCAGTAGTATTCGACCTCCAGAGGATCAGCCCCAGCATTTT